The sequence of this T cell receptor (beta chain) was determined in a study of shared clonotypes between healthy human individuals. The overall study: For every donor, three CD4 naive, three CD4 memory, two CD8 naive and one CD8 memory plates were used.

Germline CDR1 and CDR2: KGHSH and LQKENI. The V gene lost 2 bases and the J gene lost 2 bases, with 11 bases spanning the gap. This CDR3 spans 15 amino acids. Worth noting for this clone: Antigen: not known.

Sequencing was performed with immunoSEQ multiplex PCR; in TCRdb, only in-frame clones are kept and a portion is missing. The sample includes around 2,000,000 clones, roughly 94% of them seen just once. Study-wide findings and caveats: Non-shared clonotypes had lower generation probabilities than those shared by all four donors. Naive subsets tended to show greater estimated richness than memory subsets.

A CD45RA+ naive subset and a CD45RA-negative memory subset were split from CD4+ cells. This chain links TRBV18 with TRBJ2-3, with D maybe TRBD1 (6 bases). The source is a man in his late teens or twenties in good health. The source material was naive CD4+ T cells sorted from blood. Indicated subset: CD45RA+ positively selected. CDR3 sequence (DNA): TGTGCCAGCTCACCAATACAGGGTCCCACAGATACGCAGTATTTT. Amino acids: CASSPIQGPTDTQYF. Filled out from reference TRBV18 and TRBJ2-3, the complete variable domain reads NAGVMQNPRHLVRRRGQEARLRCSPMKGHSHVYWYRQLPEEGLKFMVYLQKENIIDESGMPKERFSAEFPKEGPSILRIQQVVRGDSAAYFCASSPIQGPTDTQYFGPGTRLTVL.